These 26 T cell receptor beta chains were sequenced from one sample in a study of shared clonotypes between healthy human individuals. Data came from immunoSEQ multiplex PCR; TCRdb stores just in-frame clones and leaves some out. The table lists about 2 million clones, about 95% of them singletons. The specimen sequenced was naive CD4+ T cells sorted from blood. The subset denotes: CD45RA+ positively selected. The receptors originated from a man aged 18-30 years in good health.

V usage is TRBV10-2 and J usage is TRBJ1-2; D call uncertain. Germline CDR1 reads WSHSY; CDR2 reads SAAADI. V was trimmed by 0 bases and J by 5 bases, leaving 10 bases between them. The CDR3 contains 14 residues. CDR3 coding DNA: TGCGCCAGCAGTGAGTCGCGGCAGCCTTATGGCTACACCTTC. This sequence encodes CASSESRQPYGYTF.

The chain joins TRBV5-1 to TRBJ2-5, with 9 positions matching TRBD2. In germline, CDR1 is SGHRS, CDR2 YFSETQ. Unmatched junction bases numbered 9, after V lost 5 bases and J lost 7 bases. This CDR3 region has 14 residues. The CDR3 DNA follows: TGCGCCAGCAGTGGCGGGGGGGCCGAATGGACCCAGTACTTC. Residues: CASSGGGAEWTQYF. Together with reference TRBV5-1 and TRBJ2-5, the CDR3 gives the full variable domain: KAGVTQTPRYLIKTRGQQVTLSCSPISGHRSVSWYQQTPGQGLQFLFEYFSETQRNKGNFPGRFSGRQFSNSRSEMNVSTLELGDSALYLCASSGGGAEWTQYFGPGTRLLVL.

Turning to this clone: The same CDR3 is also encoded by other DNA sequences in this sample. This chain joins TRBV18 and TRBJ2-7; no reliable D call. CDR1 is KGHSH and CDR2 is LQKENI in the germline V gene. The CDR3 length is 11 residues. Trimming stripped 4 bases from V and 1 base from J, with 2 bases between. CDR3: CASSRSYEQYF. The CDR3 DNA follows: TGTGCCAGCTCACGGTCCTACGAGCAGTACTTC. The full variable domain, with the rest looked up from reference TRBV18 and TRBJ2-7, is NAGVMQNPRHLVRRRGQEARLRCSPMKGHSHVYWYRQLPEEGLKFMVYLQKENIIDESGMPKERFSAEFPKEGPSILRIQQVVRGDSAAYFCASSRSYEQYFGPGTRLTVT.

This chain uses TRBV15 with TRBJ2-3, with TRBD2 identical over 8 bases. V dropped 5 bases and J dropped 3; count of bases not matched to a gene: 10. This CDR3 has 16 amino acids. Germline CDR1 is LNHNV and CDR2 is YYDKDF (reference sequence). The CDR3 protein is CATSRPGTRGTDTQYF. In DNA, the CDR3 is TGTGCCACCAGCCGCCCCGGGACTAGGGGTACAGATACGCAGTATTTT.

A remark on this clone: The sample has other DNA sequences that encode this CDR3 too. The J gene is TRBJ1-1, the V gene TRBV18; no definite D call. The CDR3 contains 14 residues. Germline loops: CDR1 KGHSH, CDR2 LQKENI. The germline V and J ends were trimmed by 1 base and 1 base, with 7 bases remaining between them. The CDR3 nucleotides read TGTGCCAGCTCACCACAGGCCAGGAACACTGAAGCTTTCTTT. Its translation: CASSPQARNTEAFF.

This clone was seen a single time. The rearrangement links TRBV5-1 to TRBJ2-3, with D possibly matching TRBD2 (5 bases). V was clipped by 4 bases and J by 4 bases, with 13 bases between them. Germline V CDR1 and CDR2: SGHRS, YFSETQ. This CDR3 has 14 amino acids. CDR3 residues: CASSQTNPPDTQYF. The DNA of the CDR3 is TGCGCCAGCAGCCAGACTAACCCCCCAGATACGCAGTATTTT.

The chain links TRBV18 to TRBJ1-1, with TRBD1 matching over 7 bases. The trim removed 4 bases at V and 0 bases at J, leaving 14 bases unmatched. This CDR3 is built from 18 residues. The V gene's germline CDR1 is KGHSH and CDR2 LQKENI. CDR3 coding DNA: TGTGCCAGCTCACGGACCCGGGACAGAGCCTCTATGAACACTGAAGCTTTCTTT. This codes for CASSRTRDRASMNTEAFF.

The rearrangement links TRBV6-5 to TRBJ1-6; the D is unclear. The V gene's germline CDR1 is MNHEY and CDR2 SVGAGI. This CDR3 spans 13 amino acids. Trimming cost V 4 bases and J 5 bases, with 6 bases left between them. The CDR3 DNA reads as TGTGCCAGCAGTTCCAGCGATAATTCACCCCTCCACTTT. It codes for CASSSSDNSPLHF.

The genes are TRBV2 and TRBJ2-7; no firm D call. Per the germline V gene, CDR1 is SNHLY and CDR2 is FYNNEI. The CDR3 has 13 amino acids. The germline V and J ends were trimmed by 5 bases and 4 bases, with 12 bases remaining between them. CDR3 DNA: TGTGCCAGCAGTCCGGACGGAGCGTACGAGCAGTACTTC. Translation: CASSPDGAYEQYF.

This chain links TRBV9 with TRBJ2-1; tentatively, D is TRBD2 (5 bases). Germline lookup yields CDR1 SGDLS and CDR2 YYNGEE. The CDR3 loop spans 13 amino acids. V dropped 2 bases and J dropped 7 bases, with 10 bases sitting between them. The CDR3 DNA follows: TGTGCCAGCAGCGTGCTGACTATGAATGAGCAGTTCTTC. Translated: CASSVLTMNEQFF.

Written as DNA, the CDR3 is TGTGCCACCATGGGGGATGGGGAAAAACTGTTTTTT. As protein: CATMGDGEKLFF. The J gene is TRBJ1-4, the V gene TRBV28, with a weak D call TRBD1 (5 bases). Looked up from germline, CDR1 is MDHEN and CDR2 is SYDVKM. Trimming stripped 10 bases from V and 8 bases from J, with 14 bases between. The CDR3 runs to 12 residues.

To note about this clone: Other nucleotide sequences from this sample produce the same CDR3. This rearrangement joins TRBV5-4 to TRBJ1-1; 8 bases map to TRBD1. This CDR3 is 15 amino acids long. Trimming cost V 0 bases and J 4 bases; bases outside gene matches: 5. Germline CDR1 is SGHNT and CDR2 is YYREEE (reference sequence). CDR3 DNA: TGTGCCAGCAGCTTGGTAGGACAGGGTTCCACTGAAGCTTTCTTT. As protein: CASSLVGQGSTEAFF. The whole variable domain, filled in from reference TRBV5-4 and TRBJ1-1, reads ETGVTQSPTHLIKTRGQQVTLRCSSQSGHNTVSWYQQALGQGPQFIFQYYREEENGRGNFPPRFSGLQFPNYSSELNVNALELDDSALYLCASSLVGQGSTEAFFGQGTRLTVV.

This chain links TRBV7-6 with TRBJ2-1, with a tentative D call TRBD2 (6 bases). CDR1 and CDR2 (germline): SGHVS, FNYEAQ. The CDR3 runs 15 residues. V lost 3 bases and J 5 bases, leaving 14 bases between the germline ends. Here the CDR3 DNA reads TGTGCCAGCAGCTTGCCCTGGAGGGATAACAATGAGCAGTTCTTC. Translation: CASSLPWRDNNEQFF.

This chain connects TRBV7-6 to TRBJ2-7; TRBD2 might be the D (5 bases). The V end lost 2 bases, the J end lost 4 bases, and 12 bases lay between the germline ends. The germline gives CDR1 SGHVS, CDR2 FNYEAQ. The CDR3 extends over 14 amino acids. CDR3 sequence (DNA): TGTGCCAGCAGCTTATGGGAGTTGGAGTACGAGCAGTACTTC. This sequence encodes CASSLWELEYEQYF.

This clone was seen only a few times. The chain recombines TRBV30 with TRBJ1-5; weak D call: TRBD1 (5 bases). Germline V CDR1 and CDR2: GTSNPN, SVGIG (reference sequence). There are 14 residues in the CDR3. Trimming took 1 base from V and 6 from J, leaving 13 bases between them. This chain's CDR3 is CAWSGQFQGQPQHF. The CDR3 nucleotides are TGTGCCTGGAGTGGACAGTTTCAGGGTCAGCCCCAGCATTTT.

This chain links TRBV6-1 with TRBJ2-5; 14 bases map to TRBD2. The J segment lost 7 bases and the V segment lost 4 bases, leaving 8 bases of the junction unmatched. Germline lookup yields CDR1 MNHNS and CDR2 SASEGT. The CDR3 extends over 16 amino acids. The CDR3 sequence is CASSVTSGGAESTQYF. The CDR3 DNA is TGTGCCAGCAGTGTGACTAGCGGGGGGGCGGAATCGACCCAGTACTTC.

This sequence joins TRBV5-3 and TRBJ1-1; 7 bases are a match to TRBD1. TRBV5-3 is recorded as an ORF, its role being uncertain. This CDR3 is 15 amino acids long. V lost 6 bases and J lost 1; bases outside the gene matches: 9. DNA for the CDR3: TGTGCCAGAATCAAAGGGGGCAGGCCGAACACTGAAGCTTTCTTT. Protein: CARIKGGRPNTEAFF.

The chain employs TRBV21-1 and TRBJ2-7; the table assigns TRBD1, which was not confirmed against the DNA. TRBV21-1 is assigned pseudogene status. The length of the CDR3 is 14 residues. The CDR3 reads CASSKTGTAYEQYF. CDR3 DNA: TGTGCCAGCAGCAAAACTGGGACAGCCTACGAGCAGTACTTC.

The rearrangement uses TRBV19 and TRBJ1-2; no firm D call. The CDR3 length is 15 residues. Trimming removed 1 base from V and 0 bases from J, with 9 bases in between. Germline values: CDR1 LNHDA, CDR2 SQIVND (reference sequence). This CDR3 is CASSIAGGSNYGYTF. The CDR3, as DNA: TGTGCCAGTAGTATAGCTGGCGGTTCTAACTATGGCTACACCTTC.

The chain couples TRBV2 to TRBJ1-3; 8 bases map to TRBD1. The CDR3 has 15 amino acids. With 3 bases clipped from V and 4 bases from J, the junction kept 5 bases outside the gene matches. Germline CDR1 and CDR2: SNHLY and FYNNEI. CDR3 coding DNA: TGTGCCAGCAGTGAGGGACAGGTCGTGGGAAACACCATATATTTT. Translating gives CASSEGQVVGNTIYF.

The chain links TRBV11-2 to TRBJ1-2; D gene unclear. The germline CDR1 and CDR2 sequences are SGHAT and FQNNGV. The length of the CDR3 is 13 residues. Trimming cost V 8 bases and J 7 bases, with 17 bases left between them. CDR3 loop: CASSVEYRFGYTF. CDR3 sequence (DNA): TGTGCCAGCTCCGTGGAGTATCGGTTTGGCTACACCTTC.

This clone was detected only once. The chain recombines TRBV7-2 with TRBJ2-3; D might be TRBD2 (5 bases). Germline V gene data show CDR1 as SGHTA and CDR2 as FQGNSA. The CDR3 contains 15 residues. The V end lost 7 bases, the J end lost 0 bases, and 14 bases lay between the germline ends. CDR3: CASTVQRISTDTQYF. The CDR3 region has the DNA TGTGCCAGCACGGTTCAGCGGATAAGCACAGATACGCAGTATTTT.

This chain links TRBV5-6 with TRBJ2-5; D is unresolved. The CDR3 contains 12 residues. Germline CDR1 SGHDT, CDR2 YYEEEE. Trimming took off 1 base at V and 5 bases at J, with 6 bases between the two ends. In DNA form, the CDR3 reads TGTGCCAGCAGCTTGTATGGGGAGACCCAGTACTTC. Translation gives CASSLYGETQYF.

V usage is TRBV10-3 and J usage is TRBJ1-5; perhaps TRBD1 as D (6 bases). V was trimmed by 10 bases and J by 1 base, leaving 11 bases between them. Germline values: CDR1 ENHRY, CDR2 SYGVKD. This CDR3 region has 13 residues. Here the CDR3 reads CASRGGSNQPQHF. The CDR3, as DNA: TGTGCCAGCCGAGGGGGGAGCAATCAGCCCCAGCATTTT.

The chain is built from TRBV7-2 and TRBJ1-5; D remains ambiguous. CDR3 length: 13 residues. CDR1 and CDR2 (germline): SGHTA, FQGNSA. Trimming pared 0 bases from V and 10 bases from J, leaving 10 bases between. The CDR3 is CASSLAEGGPQHF. The CDR3 coding sequence is TGTGCCAGCAGCTTAGCCGAGGGAGGACCCCAGCATTTT.

Only one count was recorded for this clone. The CDR3 coding sequence is TGTGCCAGCTCTCCCTACACAGGGGGGACTAATGAAAAACTGTTTTTT. This translates into CASSPYTGGTNEKLFF. J is TRBJ1-4 and V is TRBV18; 8 positions agree with TRBD1. J gave up 2 bases and V 6 bases, and 8 bases lay outside the gene matches. Germline CDR1 is KGHSH and CDR2 is LQKENI. The CDR3 extends over 16 amino acids.